The 11 T cell receptor beta chains below come from one sample, sequenced in a study of T cells in Graves' hyperthyroidism and ophthalmopathy. Using RNA transcripts as the source, TCR beta CDR3 regions were amplified. The TCR CDR3 first-round RT-PCR relied on the HTBI primer set. TCRdb re-analysed the multiplex PCR reads in MiXCR, keeping a single row per CDR3 protein. This sample has about 380,000 distinct CDR3 sequences, with around 18% found just once. The sequenced sample consisted of blood. These TCRs come from a man between 18 and 29 years old with Graves' ophthalmopathy.

Comments on this clonotype: This may be a read error: a much more frequent sequence differs by one nucleotide. The chain joins TRBV11-2 to TRBJ2-7, with D possibly being TRBD1 (6 bases). The CDR3 loop spans 12 amino acids. In germline, CDR1 is SGHAT, CDR2 FQNNGV. Trimming shortened V by 4 bases and J by 7 bases, and 11 bases separated the two germline ends. The CDR3 DNA is TGTGCCAGCAGCTCAGGGGTGAAGGAGCAGTACTTC. Residues: CASSSGVKEQYF.

The chain links TRBV2 to TRBJ1-2; D is perhaps TRBD1 (5 bases). Germline-derived CDR1 and CDR2 are SNHLY and FYNNEI. Trimming removed 5 bases from V and 5 bases from J, with 18 bases in between. This CDR3 contains 15 residues. CDR3 region: CASSPGTAVRYGYTF. The CDR3, as DNA: TGTGCCAGCAGTCCCGGGACGGCAGTACGGTATGGCTACACCTTC.

The genes are TRBV15 and TRBJ2-1, with 7 bases matching TRBD2. Unmatched junction bases numbered 14, after V lost 0 bases and J lost 15 bases. The CDR3 extends over 15 amino acids. The germline V gene encodes CDR1 LNHNV and CDR2 YYDKDF (reference sequence). The CDR3 DNA follows: TGTGCCACCAGCAGAGAGAGGGCTAGCGGAACGAGGGCGTTCTTC. This codes for CATSRERASGTRAFF.

This clonotype was recorded a few times. V and J are TRBV19 and TRBJ1-2, with a weak D call TRBD1 (5 bases). CDR3 length equals 15 residues. Per germline, CDR1 LNHDA and CDR2 SQIVND (reference sequence). The germline V and J ends were trimmed by 10 bases and 1 base, with 19 bases remaining between them. CDR3 sequence: CATQGDLPINYGYTF. CDR3 coding DNA: TGTGCCACGCAAGGGGACTTACCGATTAACTATGGCTACACCTTC.

There are many counts of this clonotype. V and J are TRBV11-3 and TRBJ2-7; D unresolved. Trimming cost V 4 bases and J 7 bases, with 11 bases left between them. Germline loops: CDR1 SGHNT, CDR2 YENEEA. CDR3 length: 12 amino acids. CDR3 sequence (DNA): TGTGCCAGCAGCTCAAATTTGGGGGAGCAGTACTTC. It is translated as CASSSNLGEQYF.

Points on this clonotype: This clone may be a read error of a much larger clone one base away. This chain uses TRBV3-1 with TRBJ1-1; D unclear. This CDR3 spans 13 amino acids. Germline V gene sequence: CDR1 LGHDT, CDR2 YNNKEL (reference sequence). This CDR3 is CTSSPTLGTEAFF. Written as DNA, the CDR3 is TGTACCAGCAGTCCTACCTTGGGAACTGAAGCTTTCTTT.

This clonotype was detected only a few times. A much larger clone sits a single nucleotide away, making a read error possible. The genes are TRBV12-3 or TRBV12-4 and TRBJ1-2; perhaps TRBD1 as D (6 bases). V was pared by 5 bases and J by 12 bases, with 28 bases between. CDR3 length: 16 residues. For the CDR3, the DNA is TGTGCCAGCAGTCCCGGCGTTGGGGGCGCACAAGAAGGCCACACCTTC. This encodes CASSPGVGGAQEGHTF.

This clonotype was picked up many times. The chain is built from TRBV6-6 and TRBJ2-2, with a possible D match to TRBD1 (5 bases). The germline V gene has CDR1 MNHNY and CDR2 SVGAGI (reference sequence). V was shortened by 1 base and J by 4 bases, with 16 bases between the two germline ends. The CDR3 has 17 amino acids. CDR3 loop: CASSYYIGDSRTGELFF. The CDR3 coding sequence is TGTGCCAGCAGTTACTATATAGGGGATAGTCGCACCGGGGAGCTGTTTTTT.

This clonotype was seen repeatedly, ten times or more. J is TRBJ2-1 and V is TRBV7-2; tentative D call: TRBD2 (6 bases). This CDR3 has 13 amino acids. Germline CDR1 reads SGHTA; CDR2 reads FQGNSA. The ends were cut back, 5 bases at V and 4 bases at J, with 9 bases in the middle. The CDR3 sequence is CASSRDFYNEQFF. The CDR3 DNA sequence: TGTGCCAGCAGCCGGGACTTTTACAATGAGCAGTTCTTC.

This clonotype showed up many times. The chain uses TRBV15 and TRBJ2-7, with D possibly matching TRBD1 (6 bases). There are 17 residues in the CDR3. Germline CDR1 is LNHNV and CDR2 is YYDKDF (reference sequence). V lost 0 bases to trimming and J lost 0 bases, with 15 bases between them. The CDR3 DNA sequence: TGTGCCACCAGCAGAGATCACGGTGGACAGATCTCCTACGAGCAGTACTTC. It translates to CATSRDHGGQISYEQYF. The complete variable domain, with remaining parts taken from reference TRBV15 and TRBJ2-7, reads DAMVIQNPRYQVTQFGKPVTLSCSQTLNHNVMYWYQQKSSQAPKLLFHYYDKDFNNEADTPDNFQSRRPNTSFCFLDIRSPGLGDTAMYLCATSRDHGGQISYEQYFGPGTRLTVT.

This clonotype was picked up many times. This chain uses TRBV5-5 with TRBJ2-3; D not certain. Germline V gene sequence: CDR1 SGHKS, CDR2 YYEKEE (reference sequence). This CDR3 has 13 amino acids. Trimming removed 0 bases at V and 6 bases at J, with 8 bases between. The CDR3 sequence: CASSLDPVDTQYF. The DNA of the CDR3 is TGTGCCAGCAGCTTGGATCCAGTTGATACGCAGTATTTT.